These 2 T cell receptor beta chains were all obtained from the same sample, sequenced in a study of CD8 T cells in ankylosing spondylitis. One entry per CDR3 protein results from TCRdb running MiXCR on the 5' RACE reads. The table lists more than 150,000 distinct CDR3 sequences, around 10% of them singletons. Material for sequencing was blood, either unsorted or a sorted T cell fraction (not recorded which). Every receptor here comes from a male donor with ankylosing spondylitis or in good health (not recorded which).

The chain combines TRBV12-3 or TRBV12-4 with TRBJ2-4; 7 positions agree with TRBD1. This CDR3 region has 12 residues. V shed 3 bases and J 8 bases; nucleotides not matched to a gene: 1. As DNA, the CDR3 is TGTGCCAGCAGTTTCGACAGGGACATTCAGTACTTC. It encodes CASSFDRDIQYF.

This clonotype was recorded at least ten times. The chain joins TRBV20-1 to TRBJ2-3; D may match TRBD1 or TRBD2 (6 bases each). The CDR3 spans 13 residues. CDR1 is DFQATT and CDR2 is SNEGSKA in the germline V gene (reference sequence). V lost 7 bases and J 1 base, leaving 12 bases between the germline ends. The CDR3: CSGWGAGTDTQYF. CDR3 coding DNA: TGCAGTGGATGGGGGGCAGGCACAGATACGCAGTATTTT.